The clone carrying this T cell receptor beta chain was picked up a small number of times. Its antigen is as yet unknown. This record belongs to a study of spatial heterogeneity in lung cancer. Study-wide findings and caveats: Compared with follow-up, resection was when ubiquitous expanded tumor TCRs appeared in blood more.

Each CDR3 protein is one row after TCRdb ran MiXCR on the 5' RACE reads. The sample includes under 150,000 distinct CDR3 sequences, roughly an eighth of them seen just once. CDR1 is MNHEY and CDR2 is SMNVEV in the germline V gene (reference sequence). The CDR3 has 14 residues. V lost 3 bases and J 0 bases, leaving 6 bases between the germline ends. Time point noted: blood at routine non-recurrence follow-up after resection. TCRs were sequenced from unsorted whole RNA of tumor, nontumor lung or PBMC. The sample was PBMCs, taken at follow-up. This chain links TRBV27 with TRBJ1-5; D call uncertain. The receptor was derived from a male donor with early-stage non-small cell lung cancer. CDR3 amino acids: CASSLGNSNQPQHF. The DNA for the CDR3 is TGTGCCAGCAGTTTGGGGAATAGCAATCAGCCCCAGCATTTT.